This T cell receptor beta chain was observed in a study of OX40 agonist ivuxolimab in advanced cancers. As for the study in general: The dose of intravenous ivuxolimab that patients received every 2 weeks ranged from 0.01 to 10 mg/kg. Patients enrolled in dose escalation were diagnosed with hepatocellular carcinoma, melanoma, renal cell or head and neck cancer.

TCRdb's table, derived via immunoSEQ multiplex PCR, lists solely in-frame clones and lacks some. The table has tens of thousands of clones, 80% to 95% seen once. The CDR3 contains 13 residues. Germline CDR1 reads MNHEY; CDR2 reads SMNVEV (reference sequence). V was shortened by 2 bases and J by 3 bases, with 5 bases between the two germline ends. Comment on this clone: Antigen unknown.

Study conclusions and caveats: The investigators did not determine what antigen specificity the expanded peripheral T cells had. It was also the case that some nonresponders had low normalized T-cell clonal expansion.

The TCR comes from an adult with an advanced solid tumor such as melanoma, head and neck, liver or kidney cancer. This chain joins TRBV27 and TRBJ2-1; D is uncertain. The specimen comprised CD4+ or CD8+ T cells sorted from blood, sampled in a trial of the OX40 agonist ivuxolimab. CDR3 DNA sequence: TGTGCCAGCAGTTTAGTGAGCTACAATGAGCAGTTCTTC. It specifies CASSLVSYNEQFF.